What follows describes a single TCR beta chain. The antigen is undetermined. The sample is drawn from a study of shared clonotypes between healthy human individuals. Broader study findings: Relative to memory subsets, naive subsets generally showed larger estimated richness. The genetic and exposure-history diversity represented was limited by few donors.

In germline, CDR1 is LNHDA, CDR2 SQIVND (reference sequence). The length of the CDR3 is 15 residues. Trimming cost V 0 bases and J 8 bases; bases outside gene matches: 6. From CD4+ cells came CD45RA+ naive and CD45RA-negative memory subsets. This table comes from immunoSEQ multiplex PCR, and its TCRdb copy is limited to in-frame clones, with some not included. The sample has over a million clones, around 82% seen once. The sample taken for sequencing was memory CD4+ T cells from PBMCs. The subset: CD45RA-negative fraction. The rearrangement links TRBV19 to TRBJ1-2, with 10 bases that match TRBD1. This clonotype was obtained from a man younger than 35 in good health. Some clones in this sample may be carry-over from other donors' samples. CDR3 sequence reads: CASSIDGTGAIGYTF. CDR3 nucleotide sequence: TGTGCCAGTAGTATAGATGGGACAGGGGCTATCGGCTACACCTTC.